A single sample gave rise to the 22 T cell receptor beta chains below, sequenced in a study of CD8+CD57+ T cells in acquired aplastic anemia. Patients included in sequencing had previously demonstrated CD8+CD57+ cell expansion by flow cytometry. For CDR3 and TCR beta VDJ profiling, genomic DNA was the template used. TCRdb used MiXCR to reprocess the reads, holding one entry per CDR3 protein. This sample has 55,000 to 60,000 distinct CDR3 sequences, with around 50% found just once. Material for sequencing was sorted CD4+, CD8+, or CD8+CD57+ T cells (not recorded which) from PBMCs. The receptor set was obtained from a human donor with aplastic anemia.

For this clonotype: Because it lacks the conserved phenylalanine or tryptophan at the end, this CDR3 is likely a read error. The chain is built from TRBV24-1 and TRBJ2-7, with D uncertain. Germline V gene data show CDR1 as KGHDR and CDR2 as SFDVKD. V was pared by 5 bases and J by 7 bases, with 11 bases between. The length of the CDR3 is 12 residues. The DNA of the CDR3 is TGTGCCACCAGTGTAGACGACGGTGAGCAGTACTCC. This encodes CATSVDDGEQYS.

The chain is built from TRBV15 and TRBJ2-7; D may be TRBD2 (6 bases). Trimming shortened V by 3 bases and J by 0 bases, and 12 bases separated the two germline ends. The CDR3 is 15 amino acids. Germline loops: CDR1 LNHNV, CDR2 YYDKDF (reference sequence). In nucleotides, the CDR3 is TGTGCCACCAGCAGGCGGGACTTATCCTCCTACGAGCAGTACGTC. Its protein is CATSRRDLSSYEQYV.

The rearrangement links TRBV15 to TRBJ2-1; 7 bases align to TRBD2. Trimming cost V 1 base and J 1 base; bases outside gene matches: 10. Germline CDR1 reads LNHNV; CDR2 reads YYDKDF (reference sequence). This CDR3 comprises 18 residues. The CDR3 DNA is TGTGCCACCAGCAGAGTGAAAATAGGCGGGAGTTCCTACAATGAGCAGTTCTTC. As protein: CATSRVKIGGSSYNEQFF.

The rearrangement joins TRBV11-2 to TRBJ1-2; no clear D. This CDR3 region has 13 residues. Trimming took 5 bases from V and 3 from J, leaving 10 bases between them. Germline V gene sequence: CDR1 SGHAT, CDR2 FQNNGV. In DNA form, the CDR3 reads TGTGCCAGCAGCCGAGGGCAGCACTATGGCTACACCTTC. It translates to CASSRGQHYGYTF.

V gene TRBV4-2 combines with J gene TRBJ2-1; 10 nucleotides align to TRBD2. Germline V CDR1 and CDR2: LGHNA, YNFKEQ. This CDR3 contains 17 residues. The V segment lost 2 bases and the J segment 2 bases; nucleotides outside the gene matches: 6. Here the CDR3 reads CASSQTSGVPTYNEQFF. In DNA form, the CDR3 reads TGTGCCAGCAGCCAAACTAGCGGGGTCCCTACCTACAATGAGCAGTTCTTC.

This chain connects TRBV7-2 to TRBJ2-7; D gene unclear. This CDR3 is built from 15 residues. Between the trimmed V and J ends, which lost 4 bases and 3 bases, there was a span of 16 bases. The germline V gene has CDR1 SGHTA and CDR2 FQGNSA. In DNA, the CDR3 is TGTGCCAGCAGCTACAGTTCCGGCTTTGGCTACGAGCAGTACTTC. Protein product: CASSYSSGFGYEQYF.

The chain is built from TRBV14 and TRBJ1-2; no clear D gene. From germline, CDR1 is SGHDN and CDR2 FVKESK. The V end lost 0 bases, the J end lost 5 bases, and 7 bases lay between the germline ends. CDR3 length: 13 residues. CDR3 amino acids: CASSQDIAYGYTF. The CDR3 DNA sequence: TGTGCCAGCAGCCAAGATATTGCGTATGGCTACACCTTC.

This clonotype has ten or more counts. The chain carries TRBV4-3 and TRBJ1-5; no clear D gene. The CDR3 is 15 residues long. V lost 0 bases, J lost 3 bases, and 9 bases lay in between. Germline V gene lookup returns CDR1 LGHNA and CDR2 YSLEER. CDR3 residues: CASSQDWGYNQPQHF. Here the CDR3 DNA reads TGCGCCAGCAGCCAAGATTGGGGATACAATCAGCCCCAGCATTTT.

The chain links TRBV19 to TRBJ1-2; D is undetermined. V gave up 10 bases and J gave up 4 bases, with 13 bases separating them. The germline V gene has CDR1 LNHDA and CDR2 SQIVND (reference sequence). The CDR3 is 12 amino acids. CDR3 sequence (DNA): TGTGCCACCCGTGGCCCTGTCTATGGCTACACCTTC. This gives the protein CATRGPVYGYTF. Together with reference TRBV19 and TRBJ1-2, the CDR3 gives the full variable domain: DGGITQSPKYLFRKEGQNVTLSCEQNLNHDAMYWYRQDPGQGLRLIYYSQIVNDFQKGDIAEGYSVSREKKESFPLTVTSAQKNPTAFYLCATRGPVYGYTFGSGTRLTVV.

The V and J genes are TRBV10-3 and TRBJ2-1, with D maybe TRBD2 (5 bases). CDR3 length: 15 amino acids. Germline values: CDR1 ENHRY, CDR2 SYGVKD. Trimming cost V 3 bases and J 7 bases, with 16 bases left between them. CDR3 nucleotides: TGTGCCATCAGTGATGTTGGGGAGACGGGGAATGAGCAGTTCTTC. Amino acids: CAISDVGETGNEQFF.

The chain has TRBV29-1 and TRBJ1-3, with D possibly TRBD1 on 6 matching bases. This CDR3 contains 16 residues. Trimming took off 4 bases at V and 0 bases at J, with 16 bases between the two ends. Per the germline V gene, CDR1 is SQVTM and CDR2 is ANQGSEA. CDR3 nucleotide sequence: TGCAGCGTTGCCCTTGGACAGACAAGCTCTGGAAACACCATATATTTT. This codes for CSVALGQTSSGNTIYF. Using reference TRBV29-1 and TRBJ1-3 for the parts outside the CDR3, the full variable domain is SAVISQKPSRDICQRGTSLTIQCQVDSQVTMMFWYRQQPGQSLTLIATANQGSEATYESGFVIDKFPISRPNLTFSTLTVSNMSPEDSSIYLCSVALGQTSSGNTIYFGEGSWLTVV.

This chain uses TRBV12-3 or TRBV12-4 with TRBJ2-1; D is ambiguous. This CDR3 has 14 amino acids. The germline V and J ends were trimmed by 2 bases and 7 bases, with 12 bases remaining between them. The CDR3 DNA follows: TGTGCCAGCAGTTTACGTAGGGTTCAGAATGAGCAGTTCTTC. This translates into CASSLRRVQNEQFF.

The chain has TRBV4-3 and TRBJ1-5; D is unclear. This CDR3 contains 13 residues. The V and J ends lost 1 base and 6 bases respectively, with 7 bases between them. CDR1 is LGHNA and CDR2 is YSLEER in the germline V gene. This CDR3 is CASSQGRAQPQHF. CDR3 nucleotide sequence: TGCGCCAGCAGCCAAGGACGGGCTCAGCCCCAGCATTTT.

V gene TRBV2 combines with J gene TRBJ2-3; D not resolved. Germline V gene sequence: CDR1 SNHLY, CDR2 FYNNEI. Trimming shortened V by 2 bases and J by 3 bases, and 6 bases separated the two germline ends. The length of the CDR3 is 13 residues. The CDR3 loop reads CASSERATDTQYF. Here the CDR3 DNA reads TGTGCCAGCAGTGAACGAGCTACAGATACGCAGTATTTT.

J is TRBJ2-1 and V is TRBV10-3; TRBD2 agrees at 8 bases. Trimming at V came to 4 bases and at J to 5 bases, leaving 4 bases not matched to a gene. Germline CDR1 is ENHRY and CDR2 is SYGVKD. CDR3 length: 14 amino acids. The CDR3 protein is CAISAGTRDNEQFF. The DNA for the CDR3 is TGTGCCATCAGTGCCGGGACTAGGGACAATGAGCAGTTCTTC.

The gene calls are TRBV10-3 and TRBJ2-1, with D possibly matching TRBD2 (5 bases). Germline V CDR1 and CDR2: ENHRY, SYGVKD. The CDR3 covers 14 residues. The ends were cut back, 1 base at V and 6 bases at J, with 10 bases in the middle. The CDR3 region has the DNA TGTGCCATCAGTGAGTACGAGGGAAGCAATGAGCAGTTCTTC. It translates to CAISEYEGSNEQFF.

The chain joins TRBV20-1 to TRBJ2-1, with 10 bases matching TRBD2. The CDR3 covers 16 residues. With 1 base clipped from V and 5 bases from J, the junction kept 8 bases outside the gene matches. From germline, CDR1 is DFQATT and CDR2 SNEGSKA (reference sequence). CDR3 residues: CSARVSGLAAHNEQFF. CDR3 nucleotide sequence: TGCAGTGCTAGAGTCTCTGGACTAGCGGCTCACAATGAGCAGTTCTTC.

By share of the sample, this clonotype is medium-sized. The V call is TRBV29-1, the J call TRBJ1-2; maybe TRBD1 (6 bases). CDR1 SQVTM and CDR2 ANQGSEA come from the germline V gene. The ends were cut back, 2 bases at V and 6 bases at J, with 13 bases in the middle. The CDR3 spans 13 residues. DNA of the CDR3: TGCAGCGTTGAATTCGGGGGCGAGAATGGCTACACCTTC. This gives the protein CSVEFGGENGYTF.

V usage is TRBV6-1 and J usage is TRBJ1-2; 7 nucleotides line up with TRBD1. The CDR3 sequence is 14 residues long. Germline V gives CDR1 MNHNS, CDR2 SASEGT. V was clipped by 2 bases and J by 3 bases; unmatched bases: 3. CDR3 sequence: CASSEHDRDYGYTF. The CDR3 DNA sequence: TGTGCCAGCAGTGAACATGACAGGGACTATGGCTACACCTTC.

The V gene is TRBV4-1, the J gene TRBJ2-3; 11 nucleotides match TRBD2. The junction had 5 bases not matched to a gene; V was cut back by 0 bases and J by 0 bases. Germline V gene data show CDR1 as MGHRA and CDR2 as YSYEKL. CDR3 length: 18 residues. CDR3 residues: CASSQDIAGGISTDTQYF. Written as DNA, the CDR3 is TGCGCCAGCAGCCAAGACATAGCGGGGGGGATTAGCACAGATACGCAGTATTTT.

The V gene is TRBV7-9, the J gene TRBJ1-2; D remains ambiguous. Deletions cut 5 bases from V and 4 bases from J, with 17 bases between. This CDR3 has 15 amino acids. CDR1 and CDR2 (germline): SEHNR, FQNEAQ (reference sequence). The CDR3 sequence is CASSPTTANGYGYTF. The CDR3 coding sequence is TGTGCCAGCAGCCCAACGACGGCGAACGGCTATGGCTACACCTTC.

This chain connects TRBV2 to TRBJ1-1; perhaps TRBD1 as D (6 bases). V lost 7 bases, J lost 1 base, and 13 bases lay in between. CDR1 and CDR2 (germline): SNHLY, FYNNEI. The CDR3 loop spans 14 amino acids. The CDR3 sequence: CASNNRGSNTEAFF. Here the CDR3 DNA reads TGTGCCAGCAATAATAGGGGGTCGAACACTGAAGCTTTCTTT.